In its sample, the clone carrying this T cell receptor (beta chain) was seen a few times. Antigen unknown. This sample stems from a study of response to subunit inactivated influenza vaccine. Study-level results: Authors proposed each seasonal influenza vaccination draws in few new T cells.

MiXCR was run by TCRdb on the RT-PCR reads, yielding one entry per CDR3 protein. This table holds around 540,000 distinct CDR3 sequences, approximately 12% found once. CDR1 is SGHDT, CDR2 YYEEEE, per germline. The ends lost 2 bases at V and 0 bases at J; junction bases unmatched: 7. The CDR3 sequence is 16 residues long. The sequenced sample was PBMCs from blood, obtained on the day of vaccination. V gene TRBV5-6 combines with J gene TRBJ2-7; 8 nucleotides align to TRBD1. The sequence derives from a man aged 50-59 years who received an inactivated influenza vaccine. CDR3 region: CASSFFGDRHSYEQYF. The CDR3 DNA reads as TGTGCCAGCAGCTTTTTCGGGGACAGGCACTCCTACGAGCAGTACTTC.